These 13 T cell receptor beta chains originate from one sample sequenced in a study of cytomegalovirus exposure and HLA in healthy donors. TCRdb's copy holds only in-frame clones and misses some; the assay was immunoSEQ multiplex PCR. In the table there are 150,000 to 180,000 clones, 86% of which are singletons. The sequenced material came from PBMCs. The receptors here all came from a human donor in good health.

The chain carries TRBV6-5 and TRBJ2-7; D possibly corresponds to TRBD1 (6 bases). The CDR3 sequence is 13 residues long. V was shortened by 2 bases and J by 3 bases, with 8 bases between the two germline ends. Per germline, CDR1 MNHEY and CDR2 SVGAGI. CDR3 sequence: CASSYRQDYEQYF. The DNA of the CDR3 is TGTGCCAGCAGTTACCGACAGGACTACGAGCAGTACTTC.

This chain links TRBV5-1 with TRBJ1-1, with D possibly matching TRBD1 (5 bases). The length of the CDR3 is 18 residues. Germline V gives CDR1 SGHRS, CDR2 YFSETQ. V lost 4 bases and J 0 bases, leaving 22 bases between the germline ends. As DNA, the CDR3 is TGCGCCAGCAGCCTACGATTGATGGGCAGGGAAATGAACACTGAAGCTTTCTTT. This encodes CASSLRLMGREMNTEAFF.

The gene calls are TRBV9 and TRBJ2-3, with TRBD2 as a possible D gene (6 bases). V lost 0 bases to trimming and J lost 1 base, with 12 bases between them. This CDR3 contains 16 residues. The germline V gene encodes CDR1 SGDLS and CDR2 YYNGEE. DNA for the CDR3: TGTGCCAGCAGCGTAGGACTAGTGGGGGGCACAGATACGCAGTATTTT. It is translated as CASSVGLVGGTDTQYF. Based on the CDR3 plus reference TRBV9 and TRBJ2-3, the full variable domain is DSGVTQTPKHLITATGQRVTLRCSPRSGDLSVYWYQQSLDQGLQFLIQYYNGEERAKGNILERFSAQQFPDLHSELNLSSLELGDSALYFCASSVGLVGGTDTQYFGPGTRLTVL.

The chain carries TRBV5-1 and TRBJ2-2; 9 nucleotides align to TRBD2. From germline, CDR1 is SGHRS and CDR2 YFSETQ. Germline trimming cut 3 bases from V and 0 bases from J; bases unmatched to any gene: 3. The CDR3 loop spans 16 amino acids. Here the CDR3 reads CASSWRGGSNTGELFF. Here the CDR3 DNA reads TGCGCCAGCAGCTGGCGGGGGGGCTCGAACACCGGGGAGCTGTTTTTT. The full variable domain, its missing parts supplied by reference TRBV5-1 and TRBJ2-2, is KAGVTQTPRYLIKTRGQQVTLSCSPISGHRSVSWYQQTPGQGLQFLFEYFSETQRNKGNFPGRFSGRQFSNSRSEMNVSTLELGDSALYLCASSWRGGSNTGELFFGEGSRLTVL.

The chain has TRBV6-6 and TRBJ2-1; TRBD2 agrees at 8 bases. Germline values: CDR1 MNHNY, CDR2 SVGAGI (reference sequence). With 2 bases clipped from V and 3 bases from J, the junction kept 3 bases outside the gene matches. The CDR3 is made up of 15 amino acids. CDR3 DNA sequence: TGTGCCAGCAGTTACCTGGCGGGGGGCTACAATGAGCAGTTCTTC. Protein sequence: CASSYLAGGYNEQFF.

The J gene is TRBJ2-3, the V gene TRBV9, with TRBD1 matching over 8 bases. V lost 0 bases and J lost 8; bases outside the gene matches: 11. CDR3 length equals 16 residues. Germline CDR1 SGDLS, CDR2 YYNGEE. The CDR3 loop reads CASSVANRGSRVTQYF. DNA of the CDR3: TGTGCCAGCAGCGTAGCTAACAGGGGGTCTCGTGTTACGCAGTATTTT.

The CDR3 bases are TGTGCCAGTAGTTACACCAGCAATCAGCCCCAGCATTTT. Translated: CASSYTSNQPQHF. V gene TRBV19 combines with J gene TRBJ1-5; D is ambiguous. Germline V lookup: CDR1 LNHDA, CDR2 SQIVND (reference sequence). V shed 5 bases and J shed 1 base, with 6 bases lying between them. This CDR3 is 13 amino acids long.

The chain links TRBV7-3 to TRBJ2-7; the match to TRBD1 covers 7 bases. The germline CDR1 and CDR2 sequences are SGHTA and FQGTGA. This CDR3 has 14 amino acids. With V trimmed by 2 bases and J by 6 bases, 7 bases remained unmatched. CDR3 sequence reads: CASSLEWTGGEQYF. DNA of the CDR3: TGTGCCAGCAGCTTAGAGTGGACAGGCGGCGAGCAGTACTTC.

The chain links TRBV6-1 to TRBJ1-5; possible D gene TRBD1, 5 bases. The CDR3 is made up of 15 amino acids. Germline CDR1 reads MNHNS; CDR2 reads SASEGT. Trimming stripped 5 bases from V and 2 bases from J, with 13 bases between. CDR3 DNA: TGTGCCAGCAGTATGGTTAGCAGGGGCAATCAGCCCCAGCATTTT. It specifies CASSMVSRGNQPQHF.

This clone was counted a single time. The V gene is TRBV7-9, the J gene TRBJ2-7, with D possibly TRBD2 on 5 matching bases. Germline lookup yields CDR1 SEHNR and CDR2 FQNEAQ (reference sequence). Trimming cost V 5 bases and J 7 bases, with 18 bases left between them. The CDR3 covers 14 residues. In DNA form, the CDR3 reads TGTGCCAGCAGCCGGGGAGAAGTTTCGTGGGAGCAGTACTTC. Translation: CASSRGEVSWEQYF.

This clone was seen a single time. This chain uses TRBV19 with TRBJ1-2; D possibly corresponds to TRBD1 (6 bases). CDR1 and CDR2 (germline): LNHDA, SQIVND (reference sequence). This CDR3 is built from 15 residues. V was trimmed by 0 bases and J by 8 bases, leaving 16 bases between them. CDR3 amino acids: CASSIDGSGGRGYTF. The CDR3 coding sequence is TGTGCCAGTAGTATAGATGGGTCGGGGGGCCGCGGCTACACCTTC.

V gene TRBV19 combines with J gene TRBJ2-1, with 9 bases lining up with TRBD1. The CDR3 consists of 15 residues. The germline V gene has CDR1 LNHDA and CDR2 SQIVND (reference sequence). V gave up 5 bases and J gave up 6 bases; unmatched junction bases: 8. The CDR3 region has the DNA TGTGCCAGTAGTCGAGGGACAGGGACTGTCAATGAGCAGTTCTTC. Protein product: CASSRGTGTVNEQFF.

This clone was recorded only once. V and J are TRBV20-1 and TRBJ2-2; no firm D call. This CDR3 has 11 residues. Trimming shortened V by 6 bases and J by 7 bases, and 9 bases separated the two germline ends. Germline-derived CDR1 and CDR2 are DFQATT and SNEGSKA (reference sequence). DNA of the CDR3: TGCAGTGCCCCCGTGTACGGGGAGCTGTTTTTT. Translating gives CSAPVYGELFF.